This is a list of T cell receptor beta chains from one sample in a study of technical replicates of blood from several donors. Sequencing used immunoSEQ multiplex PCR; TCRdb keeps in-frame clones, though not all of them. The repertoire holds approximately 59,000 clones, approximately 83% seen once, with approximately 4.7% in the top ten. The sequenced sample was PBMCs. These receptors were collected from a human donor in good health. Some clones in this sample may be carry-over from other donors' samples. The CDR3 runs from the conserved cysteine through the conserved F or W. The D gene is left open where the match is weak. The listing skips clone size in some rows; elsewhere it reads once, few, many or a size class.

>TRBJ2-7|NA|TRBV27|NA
CASRTQGIGEQYF
TGTGCCAGCAGGACCCAGGGCATTGGCGAGCAGTACTTC
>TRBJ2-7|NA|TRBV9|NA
CASSIQGSSYEQYF
TGTGCCAGCAGCATACAGGGTTCCTCCTACGAGCAGTACTTC
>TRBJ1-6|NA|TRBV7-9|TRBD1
CASSERSGTGEAPLHF
TGTGCCAGCAGCGAACGATCCGGGACAGGGGAGGCACCCCTCCACTTT
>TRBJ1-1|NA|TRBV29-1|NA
CSVRSAGWLTEAFF
TGCAGCGTCCGGTCGGCCGGGTGGCTCACTGAAGCTTTCTTT
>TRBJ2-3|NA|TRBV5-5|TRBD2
CASSKTSGGAGRADTQYF
TGTGCCAGCAGCAAAACTAGCGGGGGGGCAGGTAGGGCAGATACGCAGTATTTT
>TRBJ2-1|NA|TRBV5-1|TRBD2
CASSLVPGGHNEQFF
TGCGCCAGCAGCTTAGTACCGGGAGGGCACAATGAGCAGTTCTTC
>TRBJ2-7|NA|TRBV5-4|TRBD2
CASSLIAGGPTYEQYF
TGTGCCAGCAGCTTAATAGCGGGAGGGCCCACCTACGAGCAGTACTTC
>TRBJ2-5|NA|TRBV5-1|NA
CASSLETVQETQYF
TGCGCCAGCAGCTTGGAGACAGTTCAAGAGACCCAGTACTTC
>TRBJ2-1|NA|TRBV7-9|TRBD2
CASSARGTSGNIPYNEQFF
TGTGCCAGCAGCGCCCGCGGGACTAGCGGGAATATCCCCTACAATGAGCAGTTCTTC
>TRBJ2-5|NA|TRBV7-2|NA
CASSLTPPGGMYF
TGTGCCAGCAGCTTAACCCCGCCGGGGGGCATGTACTTC
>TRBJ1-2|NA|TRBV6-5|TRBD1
CASRDRAVWGYGYTF
TGTGCCAGCAGAGACAGGGCGGTTTGGGGCTATGGCTACACCTTC
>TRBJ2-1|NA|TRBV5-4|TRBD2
CASSPKEGGPGLANEQFF
TGTGCCAGCAGCCCGAAGGAAGGGGGTCCGGGACTAGCAAATGAGCAGTTCTTC
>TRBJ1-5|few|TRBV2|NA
CASSWVSGNQPQHF
TGTGCCAGCAGTTGGGTATCAGGGAATCAGCCCCAGCATTTT
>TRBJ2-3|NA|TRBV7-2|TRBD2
CASSSWGPSVAGGADTQYF
TGTGCCAGCAGCTCATGGGGCCCCAGCGTAGCGGGGGGGGCGGATACGCAGTATTTT
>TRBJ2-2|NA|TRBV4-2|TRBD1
CASSQDSGTGGYTGELFF
TGTGCCAGCAGCCAAGATTCCGGGACAGGGGGATACACCGGGGAGCTGTTTTTT
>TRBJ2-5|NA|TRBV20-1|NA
CSAREGETQYF
TGCAGTGCTAGGGAGGGGGAGACCCAGTACTTC
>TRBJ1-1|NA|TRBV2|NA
CASSEALGGEAFF
TGTGCCAGCAGTGAAGCGCTCGGGGGTGAAGCTTTCTTT
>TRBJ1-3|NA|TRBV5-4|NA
CASSRSLSSGNTIYF
TGTGCCAGCAGCCGGAGTCTTAGCTCTGGAAACACCATATATTTT
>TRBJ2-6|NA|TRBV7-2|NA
CASSLGRASGANVLTF
TGTGCCAGCAGCTTAGGGAGGGCCTCAGGGGCCAACGTCCTGACTTTC
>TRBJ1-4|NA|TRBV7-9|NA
CASSLVGREEKLFF
TGTGCCAGCAGCTTAGTAGGGAGAGAAGAAAAACTGTTTTTT
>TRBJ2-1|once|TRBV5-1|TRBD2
CASSLTGGSDEQFF
TGCGCCAGCAGCCTGACGGGGGGTAGTGATGAGCAGTTCTTC
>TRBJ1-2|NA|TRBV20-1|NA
CSVQGRGGYTF
TGCAGTGTCCAGGGGCGAGGTGGCTACACCTTC
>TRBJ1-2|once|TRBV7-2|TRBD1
CASSLGPPDRGLGYTF
TGTGCCAGCAGCTTAGGGCCCCCGGACAGGGGGCTTGGCTACACCTTC
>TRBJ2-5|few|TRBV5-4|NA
CASSSPTGEVQETQYF
TGTGCCAGCAGCTCACCTACAGGGGAGGTCCAAGAGACCCAGTACTTC
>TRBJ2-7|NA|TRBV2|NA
CASKYRADAYEQYF
TGTGCCAGCAAATACAGGGCAGACGCCTACGAGCAGTACTTC
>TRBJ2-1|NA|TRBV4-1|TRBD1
CASSHPTGYNEQFF
TGCGCCAGCAGCCACCCGACAGGGTACAATGAGCAGTTCTTC
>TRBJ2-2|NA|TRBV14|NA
CASSRDKSPGNTGELFF
TGTGCCAGCAGCCGCGACAAGTCACCCGGGAACACCGGGGAGCTGTTTTTT
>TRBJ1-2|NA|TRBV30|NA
CAWSVPQGRGYTF
TGTGCCTGGAGTGTACCCCAGGGTCGCGGCTACACCTTC
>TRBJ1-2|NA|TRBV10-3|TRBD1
CAISEAQGRTSF
TGTGCCATCAGTGAGGCACAGGGGCGGACCTCCTTC
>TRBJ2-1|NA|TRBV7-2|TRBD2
CASSLGSPGRARGEQFF
TGTGCCAGCAGCTTAGGATCACCCGGGAGGGCCAGGGGTGAGCAGTTCTTC
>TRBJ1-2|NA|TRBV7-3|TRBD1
CASSSAGQAPEGYTF
TGTGCCAGCAGCTCCGCGGGACAGGCTCCCGAGGGCTACACCTTC
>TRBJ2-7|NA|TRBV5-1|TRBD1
CASSLEQGGDEQYF
TGCGCCAGCAGCTTGGAACAGGGGGGCGACGAGCAGTACTTC
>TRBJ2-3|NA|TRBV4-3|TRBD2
CASSPGTSGGTDTQYF
TGCGCCAGCAGCCCCGGGACTAGCGGGGGCACAGATACGCAGTATTTT
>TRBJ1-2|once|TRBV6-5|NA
CASSRTLDRNYGYTF
TGTGCCAGCAGTCGGACCTTGGACAGAAACTATGGCTACACCTTC
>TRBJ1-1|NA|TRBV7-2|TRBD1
CASSFWTGQGRAEAFF
TGTGCCAGCAGCTTTTGGACAGGTCAGGGAAGGGCTGAAGCTTTCTTT
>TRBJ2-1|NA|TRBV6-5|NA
CASSYSPSSYNEQFF
TGTGCCAGCAGTTACAGCCCTAGCTCCTACAATGAGCAGTTCTTC
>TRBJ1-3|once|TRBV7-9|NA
CASSLEGASGNTIYF
TGTGCCAGCAGCTTAGAAGGGGCCAGCGGAAACACCATATATTTT
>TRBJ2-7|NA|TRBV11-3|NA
CASSRDNSYEQYF
TGTGCCAGCAGCCGGGACAACTCCTACGAGCAGTACTTC
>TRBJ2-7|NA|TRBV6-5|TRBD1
CASTFNTGAIEQYF
TGTGCCAGCACCTTTAATACAGGGGCCATTGAGCAGTACTTC
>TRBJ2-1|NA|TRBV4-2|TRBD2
CASSQDPAGGFDEQFF
TGTGCCAGCAGCCAAGACCCGGCGGGAGGGTTCGATGAGCAGTTCTTC
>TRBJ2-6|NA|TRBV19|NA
CASSMVESSGANVLTF
TGTGCCAGTAGTATGGTAGAGAGCTCTGGGGCCAACGTCCTGACTTTC
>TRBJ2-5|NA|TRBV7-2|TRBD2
CASSSGRSGGAQETQYF
TGTGCCAGCAGCTCCGGGCGTAGCGGGGGTGCACAAGAGACCCAGTACTTC
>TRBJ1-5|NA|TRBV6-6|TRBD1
CASRRQGDQPQHF
TGTGCCAGCAGAAGACAGGGCGATCAGCCCCAGCATTTT
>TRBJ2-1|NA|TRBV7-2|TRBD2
CASREAGGRYNEQFF
TGTGCCAGCCGCGAAGCGGGAGGACGCTACAATGAGCAGTTCTTC
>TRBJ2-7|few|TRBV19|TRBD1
CASRPTRGHGGPYEQYF
TGTGCCAGCAGACCTACCAGGGGGCATGGGGGCCCCTACGAGCAGTACTTC
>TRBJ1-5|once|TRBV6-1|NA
CASTRKGEENQPQHF
TGTGCCAGCACTCGAAAGGGGGAAGAAAATCAGCCCCAGCATTTT
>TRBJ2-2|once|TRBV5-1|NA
CASSSALANTGELFF
TGCGCCAGCAGCTCCGCACTTGCGAACACCGGGGAGCTGTTTTTT
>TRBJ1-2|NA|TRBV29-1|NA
CSVGEGGLSGYTF
TGCAGCGTTGGGGAGGGGGGTCTGAGTGGCTACACCTTC